Following are 21 T cell receptor beta chains from one sample sequenced in a study of metastatic and nonmetastatic thyroid tumors (dated by TCRdb to the early 2020s). Before undergoing thyroid surgery, none of the patients had been given any kind of treatment. The library was prepared using PCR. The instrument was an Illumina HiSeq 4000. In-frame beta chains were kept once TCRdb had trimmed the public reads at Q25 with fastp and called clones with MiXCR. The sample table shows about 42,000 clones, and around an eighth are seen once. The ten largest clonotypes hold roughly 9% of the sample. Sequenced material: blood. Receptor source: a male donor with papillary thyroid cancer or a benign thyroid nodule (not recorded which). Some clones in this sample may be carry-over from other donors' samples.

This clone was detected ten times or more. DNA of the CDR3: TGTGCCAGCAGTTTCGGCGGGAGAAATGAGCAGTTCTTC. Translation: CASSFGGRNEQFF. The rearrangement links TRBV28 to TRBJ2-1; 7 bases map to TRBD2. Germline V gene sequence: CDR1 MDHEN, CDR2 SYDVKM. V shed 3 bases, J shed 7 bases, and the junction held 3 bases outside the gene matches. The CDR3 runs to 13 residues.

In its sample, this clone was seen many times. The CDR3 region has the DNA TGTGCCAGCCACTTCACAGGGACTGAGCAGTTCTTC. Translation gives CASHFTGTEQFF. This chain connects TRBV12-3 or TRBV12-4 to TRBJ2-1; possibly TRBD1 for D (6 bases). This CDR3 comprises 12 residues. The V end was cut by 8 bases, the J end by 9 bases, with 14 bases between.

Many counts were recorded for this clone. Other DNA sequences in the same sample also yield this CDR3. This sequence joins TRBV20-1 and TRBJ2-6; D is possibly TRBD2 (5 bases). The CDR3 runs 15 residues. The V end lost 0 bases, the J end lost 3 bases, and 9 bases lay between the germline ends. The germline V gene has CDR1 DFQATT and CDR2 SNEGSKA (reference sequence). The CDR3 DNA sequence: TGCAGTGCTAGAGATGTCCGGGGTGGGGCCAACGTCCTGACTTTC. Encoded protein: CSARDVRGGANVLTF.

This clone was counted ten times or more. The V and J genes are TRBV19 and TRBJ2-1; D is unresolved. The CDR3 length is 14 residues. Deletions cut 5 bases from V and 1 base from J, with 9 bases between. Germline values: CDR1 LNHDA, CDR2 SQIVND (reference sequence). In DNA form, the CDR3 reads TGTGCCAGTAGTGATGGGCTTTCCTACAATGAGCAGTTCTTC. Its protein is CASSDGLSYNEQFF.

The J gene is TRBJ2-1, the V gene TRBV19; D possibly corresponds to TRBD1 (5 bases). Trimming took off 6 bases at V and 7 bases at J, with 16 bases between the two ends. The CDR3 runs to 14 residues. CDR1 is LNHDA and CDR2 is SQIVND in the germline V gene (reference sequence). CDR3 in DNA: TGTGCCAGTAGAGGGGCACTTAGGGTTAATGAGCAGTTCTTC. Protein product: CASRGALRVNEQFF.

This clone came up a few times. CDR3 residues: CATLDGRYNSPLHF. In DNA form, the CDR3 reads TGTGCCACCCTTGACGGACGGTATAATTCACCCCTCCACTTT. The gene calls are TRBV6-1 and TRBJ1-6; D not certain. Germline V gives CDR1 MNHNS, CDR2 SASEGT. The CDR3 runs 14 residues. V was shortened by 10 bases and J by 4 bases, with 14 bases between the two germline ends.

This clone has at least ten counts. This chain connects TRBV7-9 to TRBJ1-1; D is undetermined. The germline V and J ends were trimmed by 5 bases and 1 base, with 14 bases remaining between them. CDR1 is SEHNR, CDR2 FQNEAQ, per germline (reference sequence). This CDR3 spans 15 amino acids. The CDR3 DNA sequence: TGTGCCAGCAGCCAGCTAGGGCCGGGGAACACTGAAGCTTTCTTT. This gives the protein CASSQLGPGNTEAFF.

This clone was seen many times. This chain uses TRBV5-8 with TRBJ2-5; the match to TRBD2 covers 10 bases. V gave up 4 bases and J gave up 0 bases; unmatched junction bases: 3. Per germline, CDR1 SGHTS and CDR2 YDEGEE. The CDR3 contains 15 residues. The CDR3 bases are TGTGCCAGCAGCCCGGGGACTAGCGACCAAGAGACCCAGTACTTC. Its protein is CASSPGTSDQETQYF.

This clone was recorded at least ten times. The chain employs TRBV10-3 and TRBJ2-3, with D possibly TRBD1 on 5 matching bases. Between the trimmed V and J ends, which lost 4 bases and 4 bases, there was a span of 15 bases. In germline, CDR1 is ENHRY, CDR2 SYGVKD. The CDR3 runs to 15 residues. The DNA for the CDR3 is TGTGCCATCAGTGGTGTGGGGCGAGAGGCAGATACGCAGTATTTT. Translating it yields CAISGVGREADTQYF.

This clone occurred many times. V usage is TRBV6-9 and J usage is TRBJ2-2; 9 nucleotides line up with TRBD2. This CDR3 has 17 residues. Trimming cost V 9 bases and J 8 bases; bases outside gene matches: 19. Germline assignment: CDR1 MNHGY and CDR2 SVAAGI. The DNA of the CDR3 is TGTGCCAGAGCACCCCCTAGCGGGATTGTGTGTAAGGGGGAGCTGTTTTTT. Protein: CARAPPSGIVCKGELFF.

This chain uses TRBV6-2 or TRBV6-3 with TRBJ2-1; D is perhaps TRBD2 (5 bases). Germline V gene sequence: CDR1 MNHEY, CDR2 SVGEGT. V lost 5 bases and J 9 bases, leaving 17 bases between the germline ends. The CDR3 is made up of 14 amino acids. The CDR3 spells CASSGTPLAGEQFF. In DNA, the CDR3 is TGTGCCAGCAGTGGTACTCCTCTCGCGGGTGAGCAGTTCTTC.

At least ten counts were recorded for this clone. V is TRBV11-2 and J is TRBJ1-2; D gene unclear. V was shortened by 5 bases and J by 8 bases, with 18 bases between the two germline ends. Germline CDR1 and CDR2: SGHAT and FQNNGV. The CDR3 runs 14 residues. The CDR3 is CASSPNLVPNGYTF. CDR3 sequence (DNA): TGTGCCAGCAGCCCCAACCTTGTGCCGAACGGCTACACCTTC.

This clone has at least ten counts. This sequence joins TRBV5-1 and TRBJ1-2; D is perhaps TRBD1 (5 bases). Germline lookup yields CDR1 SGHRS and CDR2 YFSETQ. V was trimmed by 0 bases and J by 8 bases, leaving 17 bases between them. CDR3 length equals 15 residues. CDR3 sequence reads: CASSLGGLLQGGYTF. CDR3 DNA sequence: TGCGCCAGCAGCTTGGGGGGACTGCTTCAGGGAGGCTACACCTTC.

This clone appeared many times. The V gene is TRBV30, the J gene TRBJ2-1; 9 bases are a match to TRBD2. The trim removed 1 base at V and 7 bases at J, leaving 5 bases unmatched. This CDR3 contains 14 residues. Per germline, CDR1 GTSNPN and CDR2 SVGIG (reference sequence). The CDR3 bases are TGTGCCTGGAGTGATGGCGGGAGGGTGAATGAGCAGTTCTTC. Translation gives CAWSDGGRVNEQFF.

Notes on this clone: This sequence may be a read error, since a much larger clone differs from it by one base. This chain joins TRBV5-1 and TRBJ2-2, with 7 bases aligning to TRBD1. Germline loops: CDR1 SGHRS, CDR2 YFSETQ. V lost 0 bases to trimming and J lost 6 bases; unmatched junction nucleotides: 5. This CDR3 region has 15 residues. The CDR3 reads CASSLGRGTAGELFF. CDR3 nucleotides: TGCGCCAGCAGCTTGGGCAGGGGGACGGCCGGGGAGCTGTTTTTT.

This chain joins TRBV11-1 and TRBJ2-7; D is uncertain. Germline V gene data show CDR1 as SGHAT and CDR2 as FQDESV (reference sequence). The CDR3 covers 15 residues. V was clipped by 1 base and J by 6 bases, with 16 bases between them. CDR3 region: CASSLGLAIRGEQYF. The CDR3 DNA follows: TGTGCCAGCAGCTTAGGGCTGGCCATCAGAGGCGAGCAGTACTTC.

This chain connects TRBV20-1 to TRBJ2-7, with 7 bases that match TRBD2. After removal of 1 base from V and 2 bases from J, the junction contained 5 bases not matched to a gene. The CDR3 loop spans 14 amino acids. Germline V gene lookup returns CDR1 DFQATT and CDR2 SNEGSKA (reference sequence). In nucleotides, the CDR3 is TGCAGTGCTAGAGGCCTAGCGGAACCCTACGAGCAGTACTTC. It specifies CSARGLAEPYEQYF.

This clone was observed at least ten times. The rearrangement uses TRBV5-6 and TRBJ2-3; weak D call: TRBD2 (5 bases). Trimming stripped 0 bases from V and 1 base from J, with 6 bases between. The CDR3 sequence is 14 residues long. Germline CDR1 is SGHDT and CDR2 is YYEEEE. CDR3 in DNA: TGTGCCAGCAGCTTGGGGGGAGGCACAGATACGCAGTATTTT. Its protein is CASSLGGGTDTQYF.

In regard to this clone: At one end the junction does not follow the germline gene, possibly because of a read error. The chain joins TRBV27 to TRBJ1-5, with D perhaps TRBD1 (6 bases). The CDR3 has 14 amino acids. From germline, CDR1 is MNHEY and CDR2 SMNVEV (reference sequence). DNA for the CDR3: TGTGCCAGCAGAACAGGGAATATCAATCATCCCCAGCATTTT. Its protein product is CASRTGNINHPQHF.

This clone was detected ten times or more. This sequence joins TRBV4-3 and TRBJ2-1; D possibly corresponds to TRBD2 (5 bases). Germline CDR1 and CDR2: LGHNA and YSLEER. V shed 0 bases and J shed 4 bases, with 22 bases lying between them. CDR3 length: 19 residues. CDR3 sequence reads: CASSQDRPAEITLYNEQFF. CDR3 sequence (DNA): TGCGCCAGCAGCCAAGATCGGCCAGCGGAGATCACCTTGTACAATGAGCAGTTCTTC.

This clone was counted at least ten times. This chain joins TRBV13 and TRBJ2-6; D is uncertain. V lost 5 bases, J lost 1 base, and 15 bases lay in between. Germline V lookup: CDR1 PRHDT, CDR2 FYEKMQ (reference sequence). The length of the CDR3 is 17 residues. CDR3 residues: CASSGAMRSSGANVLTF. The CDR3 nucleotides are TGTGCCAGCAGCGGCGCTATGCGATCTTCTGGGGCCAACGTCCTGACTTTC.